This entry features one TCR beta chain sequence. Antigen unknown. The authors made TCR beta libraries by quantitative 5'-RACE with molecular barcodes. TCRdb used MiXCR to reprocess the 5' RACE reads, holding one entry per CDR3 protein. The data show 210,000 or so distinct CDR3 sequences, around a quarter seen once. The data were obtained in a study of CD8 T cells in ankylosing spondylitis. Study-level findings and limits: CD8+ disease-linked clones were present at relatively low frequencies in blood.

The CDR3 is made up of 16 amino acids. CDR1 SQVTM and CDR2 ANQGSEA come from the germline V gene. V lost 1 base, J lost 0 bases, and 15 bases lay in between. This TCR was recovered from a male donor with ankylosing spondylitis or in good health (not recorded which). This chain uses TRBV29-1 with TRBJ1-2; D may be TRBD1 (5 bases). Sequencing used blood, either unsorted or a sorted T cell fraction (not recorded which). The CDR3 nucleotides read TGCAGCGTTGAAGGTGCGGACACCTATCCTAACTATGGCTACACCTTC. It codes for CSVEGADTYPNYGYTF.